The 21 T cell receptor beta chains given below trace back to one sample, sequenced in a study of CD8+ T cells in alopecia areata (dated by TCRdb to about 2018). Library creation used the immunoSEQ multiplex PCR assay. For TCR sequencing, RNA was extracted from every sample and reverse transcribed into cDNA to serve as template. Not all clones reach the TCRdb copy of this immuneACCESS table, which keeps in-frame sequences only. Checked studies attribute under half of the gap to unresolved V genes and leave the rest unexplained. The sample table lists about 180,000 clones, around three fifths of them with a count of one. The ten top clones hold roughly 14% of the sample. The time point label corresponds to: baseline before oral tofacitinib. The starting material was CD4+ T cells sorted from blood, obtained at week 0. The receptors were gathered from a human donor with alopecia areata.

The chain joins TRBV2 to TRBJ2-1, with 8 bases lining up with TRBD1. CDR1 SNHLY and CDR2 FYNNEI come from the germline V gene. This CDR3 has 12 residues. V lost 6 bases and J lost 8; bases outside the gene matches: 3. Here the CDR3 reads CASRGTGYEQFF. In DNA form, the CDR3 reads TGTGCCAGCAGGGGGACAGGCTATGAGCAGTTCTTC.

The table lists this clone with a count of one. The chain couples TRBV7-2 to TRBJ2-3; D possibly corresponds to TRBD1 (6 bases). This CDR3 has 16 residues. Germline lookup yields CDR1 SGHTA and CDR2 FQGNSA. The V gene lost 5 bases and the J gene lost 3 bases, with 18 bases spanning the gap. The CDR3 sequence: CASSPRLRGTTDTQYF. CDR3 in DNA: TGTGCCAGCAGCCCCCGACTGCGAGGGACAACAGATACGCAGTATTTT. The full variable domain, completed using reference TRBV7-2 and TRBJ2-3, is GAGVSQSPSNKVTEKGKDVELRCDPISGHTALYWYRQSLGQGLEFLIYFQGNSAPDKSGLPSDRFSAERTGGSVSTLTIQRTQQEDSAVYLCASSPRLRGTTDTQYFGPGTRLTVL.

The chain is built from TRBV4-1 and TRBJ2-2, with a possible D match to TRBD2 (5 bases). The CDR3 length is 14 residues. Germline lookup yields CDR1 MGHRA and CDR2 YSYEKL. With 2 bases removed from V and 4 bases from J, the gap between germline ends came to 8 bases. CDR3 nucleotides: TGCGCCAGCAGCCAACCCGGGATCACCGGGGAGCTGTTTTTT. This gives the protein CASSQPGITGELFF.

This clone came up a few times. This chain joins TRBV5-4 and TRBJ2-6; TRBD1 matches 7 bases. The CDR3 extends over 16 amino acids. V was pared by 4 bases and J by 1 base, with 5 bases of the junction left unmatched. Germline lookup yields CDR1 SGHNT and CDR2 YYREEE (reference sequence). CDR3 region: CASSRDSRSGANVLTF. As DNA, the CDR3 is TGTGCCAGCAGCCGGGACAGCCGATCTGGGGCCAACGTCCTGACTTTC. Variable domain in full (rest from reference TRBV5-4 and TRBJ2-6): ETGVTQSPTHLIKTRGQQVTLRCSSQSGHNTVSWYQQALGQGPQFIFQYYREEENGRGNFPPRFSGLQFPNYSSELNVNALELDDSALYLCASSRDSRSGANVLTFGAGSRLTVL.

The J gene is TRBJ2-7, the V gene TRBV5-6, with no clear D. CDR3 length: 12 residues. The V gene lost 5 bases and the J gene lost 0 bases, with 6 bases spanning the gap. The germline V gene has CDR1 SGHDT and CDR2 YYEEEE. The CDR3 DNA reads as TGTGCCAGCAGTCACATCTCCTACGAGCAGTACTTC. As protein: CASSHISYEQYF.

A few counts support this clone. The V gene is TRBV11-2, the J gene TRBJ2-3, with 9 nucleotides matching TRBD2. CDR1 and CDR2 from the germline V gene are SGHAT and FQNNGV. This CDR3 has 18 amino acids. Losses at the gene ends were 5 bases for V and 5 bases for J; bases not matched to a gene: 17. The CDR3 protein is CASSPWRVAGVPVDTQYF. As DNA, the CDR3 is TGTGCCAGCAGCCCCTGGAGGGTAGCGGGGGTGCCCGTAGATACGCAGTATTTT.

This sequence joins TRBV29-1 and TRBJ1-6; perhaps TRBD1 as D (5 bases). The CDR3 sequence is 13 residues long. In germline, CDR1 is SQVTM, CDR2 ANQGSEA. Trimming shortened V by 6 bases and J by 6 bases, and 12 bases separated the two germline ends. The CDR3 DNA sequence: TGCAGCGTCGCCGGGGACGGTAATTCACCCCTCCACTTT. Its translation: CSVAGDGNSPLHF.

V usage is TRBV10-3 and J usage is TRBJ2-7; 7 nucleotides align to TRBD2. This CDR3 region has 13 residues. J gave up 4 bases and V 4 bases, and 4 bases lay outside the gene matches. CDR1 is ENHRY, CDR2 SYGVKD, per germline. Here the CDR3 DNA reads TGTGCCATCAGTGCGGTGGGAGGGTACGAGCAGTACTTC. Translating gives CAISAVGGYEQYF.

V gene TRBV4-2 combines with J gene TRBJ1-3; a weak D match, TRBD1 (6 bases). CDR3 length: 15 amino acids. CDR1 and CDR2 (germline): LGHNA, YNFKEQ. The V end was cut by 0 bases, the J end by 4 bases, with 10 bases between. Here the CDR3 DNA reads TGTGCCAGCAGCCAAGACAGGGGAGCAGGAAACACCATATATTTT. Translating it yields CASSQDRGAGNTIYF.

CDR3: CASSLTGQGQPNTGELFF. In nucleotides, the CDR3 is TGTGCCAGCAGCCTGACCGGACAGGGACAACCTAACACCGGGGAGCTGTTTTTT. The chain is built from TRBV13 and TRBJ2-2, with TRBD1 identical over 8 bases. Germline-derived CDR1 and CDR2 are PRHDT and FYEKMQ (reference sequence). This CDR3 is built from 18 residues. V shed 5 bases, J shed 2 bases, and the junction held 13 bases outside the gene matches.

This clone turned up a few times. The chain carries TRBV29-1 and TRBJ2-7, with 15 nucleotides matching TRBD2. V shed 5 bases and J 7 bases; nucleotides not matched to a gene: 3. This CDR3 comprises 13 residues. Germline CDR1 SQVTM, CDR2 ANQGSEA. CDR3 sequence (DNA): TGCAGCGTTCTGGGACTAGCGGGGGGTGAGCAGTACTTC. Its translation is CSVLGLAGGEQYF.

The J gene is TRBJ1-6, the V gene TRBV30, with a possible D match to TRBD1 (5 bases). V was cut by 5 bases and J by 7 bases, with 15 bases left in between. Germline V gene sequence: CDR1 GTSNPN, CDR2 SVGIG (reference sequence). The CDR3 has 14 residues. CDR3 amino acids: CAWDQGTVNSPLHF. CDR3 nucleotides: TGTGCCTGGGACCAAGGGACTGTGAATTCACCCCTCCACTTT.

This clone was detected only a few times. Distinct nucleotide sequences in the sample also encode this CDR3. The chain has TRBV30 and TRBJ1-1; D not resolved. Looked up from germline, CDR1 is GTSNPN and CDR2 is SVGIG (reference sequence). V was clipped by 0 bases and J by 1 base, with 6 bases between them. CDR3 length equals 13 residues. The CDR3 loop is CAWSVTQNTEAFF. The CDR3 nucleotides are TGTGCCTGGAGTGTGACCCAGAACACTGAAGCTTTCTTT.

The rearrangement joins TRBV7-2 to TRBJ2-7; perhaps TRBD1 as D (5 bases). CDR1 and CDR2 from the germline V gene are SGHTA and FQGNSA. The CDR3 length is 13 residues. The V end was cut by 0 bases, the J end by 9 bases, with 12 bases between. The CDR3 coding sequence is TGTGCCAGCAGCTTAGCGGCAGGGCCCGGGCAGTACTTC. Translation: CASSLAAGPGQYF.

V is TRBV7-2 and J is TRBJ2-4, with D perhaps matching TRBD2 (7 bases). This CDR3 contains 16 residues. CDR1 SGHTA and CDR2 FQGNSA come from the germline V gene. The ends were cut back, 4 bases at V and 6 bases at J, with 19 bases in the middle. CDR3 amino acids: CASSSRGGAGGNIQYF. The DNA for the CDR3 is TGTGCCAGCAGCTCCAGGGGAGGGGCCGGGGGAAACATTCAGTACTTC.

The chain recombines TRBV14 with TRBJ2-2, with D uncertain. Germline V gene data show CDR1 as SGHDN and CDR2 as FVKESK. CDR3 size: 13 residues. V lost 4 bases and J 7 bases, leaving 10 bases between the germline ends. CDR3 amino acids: CASSPREGGELFF. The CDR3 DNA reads TGTGCCAGCAGCCCCCGCGAAGGCGGGGAGCTGTTTTTT.

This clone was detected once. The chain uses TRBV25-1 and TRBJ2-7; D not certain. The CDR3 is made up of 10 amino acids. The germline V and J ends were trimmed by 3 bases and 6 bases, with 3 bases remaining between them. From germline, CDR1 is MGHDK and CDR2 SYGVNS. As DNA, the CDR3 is TGTGCCAGCAGTGATCGCGAGCAGTACTTC. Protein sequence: CASSDREQYF.

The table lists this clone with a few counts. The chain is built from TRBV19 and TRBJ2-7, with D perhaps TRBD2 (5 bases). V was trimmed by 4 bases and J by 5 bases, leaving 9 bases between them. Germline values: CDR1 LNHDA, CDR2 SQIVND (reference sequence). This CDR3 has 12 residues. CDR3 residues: CASSSGGDEQYF. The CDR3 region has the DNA TGTGCCAGTAGTAGCGGAGGCGACGAGCAGTACTTC.

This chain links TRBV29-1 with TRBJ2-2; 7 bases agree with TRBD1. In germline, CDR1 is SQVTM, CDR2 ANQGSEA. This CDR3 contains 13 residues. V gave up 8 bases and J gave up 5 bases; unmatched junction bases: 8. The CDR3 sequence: CSTRGTGTGELFF. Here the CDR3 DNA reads TGCAGCACCAGGGGGACCGGGACCGGGGAGCTGTTTTTT.

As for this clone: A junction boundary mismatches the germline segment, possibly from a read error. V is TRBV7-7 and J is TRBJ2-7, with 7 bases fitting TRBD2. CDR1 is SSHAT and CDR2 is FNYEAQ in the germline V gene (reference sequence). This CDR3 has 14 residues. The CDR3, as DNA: TGTGCTAGCAGCTTAGCCGGCGGGAGCTACGAGCAGTACTTC. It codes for CASSLAGGSYEQYF.

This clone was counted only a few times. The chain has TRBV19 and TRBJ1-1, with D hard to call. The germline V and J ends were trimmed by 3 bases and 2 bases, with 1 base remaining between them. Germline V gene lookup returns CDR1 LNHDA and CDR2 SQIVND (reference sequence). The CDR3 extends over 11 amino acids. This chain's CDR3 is CASSINTEAFF. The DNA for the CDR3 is TGTGCCAGTAGTATTAACACTGAAGCTTTCTTT.